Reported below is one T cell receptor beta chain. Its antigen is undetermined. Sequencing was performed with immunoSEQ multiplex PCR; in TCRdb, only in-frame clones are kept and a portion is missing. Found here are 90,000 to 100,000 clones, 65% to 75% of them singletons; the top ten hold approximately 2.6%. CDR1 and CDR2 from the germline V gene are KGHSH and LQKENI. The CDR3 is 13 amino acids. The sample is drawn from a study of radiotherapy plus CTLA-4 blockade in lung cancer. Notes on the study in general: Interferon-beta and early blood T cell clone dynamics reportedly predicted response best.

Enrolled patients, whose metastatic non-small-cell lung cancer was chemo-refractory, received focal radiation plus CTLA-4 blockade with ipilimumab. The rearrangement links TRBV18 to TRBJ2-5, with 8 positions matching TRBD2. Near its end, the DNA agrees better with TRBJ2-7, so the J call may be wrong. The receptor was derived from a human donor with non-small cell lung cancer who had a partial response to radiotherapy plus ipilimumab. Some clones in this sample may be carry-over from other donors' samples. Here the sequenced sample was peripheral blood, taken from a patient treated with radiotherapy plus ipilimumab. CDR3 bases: TGTGCCAGCTCACCGGCGGGAGGCTACGAGCAGTACTTC. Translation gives CASSPAGGYEQYF.